A selection of T cell receptor beta chains follows, all from one sample in a study of beta chain features in type 1 diabetes. The assay was immunoSEQ multiplex PCR, and TCRdb's table has in-frame clones only and misses some. The sample includes fewer than 250,000 clones, over 12% seen only once; the top ten take approximately 0.024%. Source material: naive CD4+ T cells from blood. These receptors all come from a woman in her 40s in good health. Both conserved end residues are part of each CDR3. Fields, in order: clone size, D gene, V gene, J gene, CDR3 DNA, CDR3 protein. The D gene is left open where the match is weak. Size tells how often a clone was seen (once, few, many) or the class of an expanded clone, and some rows leave it out.

>few|.|TRBV7-2|TRBJ1-2
TGTGCCAGCAGCTTAACTGGGGCCATCTATGGCTACACCTTC
CASSLTGAIYGYTF
>few|TRBD1|TRBV4-1|TRBJ2-6
TGCGCCAGCAGCCAAGGGACAGGCTCTGGGGCCAACGTCCTGACTTTC
CASSQGTGSGANVLTF
>.|.|TRBV11-2|TRBJ2-4
TGTGCCAGCAGCTTAGATGTCCAGGGGAGAAACATTCAGTACTTC
CASSLDVQGRNIQYF
>few|.|TRBV10-3|TRBJ2-7
TGTGCCATCAGTGAGCCCATTGTCGAGGAGCAGTACTTC
CAISEPIVEEQYF
>.|.|TRBV7-2|TRBJ2-1
TGTGCCAGCAGCTCCGGGATTTACAATGAGCAGTTCTTC
CASSSGIYNEQFF
>.|.|TRBV7-9|TRBJ2-5
TGTGCCAGCAGCTTAGCGGGGGGTTGGACGGAGACCCAGTACTTC
CASSLAGGWTETQYF
>many|TRBD1|TRBV19|TRBJ2-7
TGTGCCAGTAGTATCCACGAGGACAGGGCCAACGAGCAGTACTTC
CASSIHEDRANEQYF
>.|.|TRBV20-1|TRBJ1-1
TGCAGTGCAGGCACCGGAGATGCTTTCTTT
CSAGTGDAFF
>.|TRBD1|TRBV10-3|TRBJ2-7
TGTGCCATCAGTGAGTCAATAGGGACAGGTTTCGTGCAGTACTTC
CAISESIGTGFVQYF
>few|.|TRBV6-6|TRBJ1-6
TGTGCCAGCAAATCCCCAAATTCACCCCTCCACTTT
CASKSPNSPLHF
>.|TRBD2|TRBV11-2|TRBJ2-5
TGTGCCAGCAGCCGAACTAGCGGGGGAGAGACCCAGTACTTC
CASSRTSGGETQYF
>few|TRBD2|TRBV5-4|TRBJ2-5
TGTGCCAGCAGCTTGGCCCCGCGGGGGTTCGCCCAGTACTTC
CASSLAPRGFAQYF
>.|.|TRBV19|TRBJ2-7
TGTGCCAGTAGTATAGGATCGCAGGGTGCCTACGAGCAGTACTTC
CASSIGSQGAYEQYF
>few|.|TRBV7-9|TRBJ1-4
TGTGCCAGCAGCTTCCCGGACAGTCCAACATACCGGAATAGGGAAAAACTGTTTTTT
CASSFPDSPTYRNREKLFF
>.|TRBD1|TRBV27|TRBJ1-1
TGTGCCAGCAGGGGACAGCATCCCCCGAGCACTGAAGCTTTCTTT
CASRGQHPPSTEAFF
>.|.|TRBV2|TRBJ1-1
TGTGCCAGCAGCGTCCTCACTGAAGCTTTCTTT
CASSVLTEAFF
>few|.|TRBV2|TRBJ1-5
TGTGCCAGCAGAATCGGGGGTGGCAATCAGCCCCAGCATTTT
CASRIGGGNQPQHF
>.|TRBD1|TRBV5-5|TRBJ2-5
TGTGCCAGCAGCGGAGGGACAGGGCTTCAAGAGACCCAGTACTTC
CASSGGTGLQETQYF
>.|.|TRBV6-5|TRBJ2-1
TGTGCCACGCACCGGGACTTTCACAATGAGCAGTTCTTC
CATHRDFHNEQFF
>.|TRBD2|TRBV5-1|TRBJ2-5
TGCGCCAGCAGCCAGACTAGCGGGGGAGTCCAAGAGACCCAGTACTTC
CASSQTSGGVQETQYF
>few|TRBD2|TRBV7-7|TRBJ2-1
TGTGCTAGCAGCCCGAGTCTAGCGGGGGCCTACAATGAGCAGTTCTTC
CASSPSLAGAYNEQFF
>.|.|TRBV5-1|TRBJ1-2
TGCGCCAGCAGCGAAATTCGACGGGGGAATGGCTACACCTTC
CASSEIRRGNGYTF
>few|.|TRBV29-1|TRBJ1-2
TGCAGCGTCACCAAGTGGGAGGAGGACGCGGGTAGCTATGGCTACACCTTC
CSVTKWEEDAGSYGYTF
>few|.|TRBV7-8|TRBJ1-2
TGTGCCAGCAGCTTAAAGGATCGCGGCTATGGCTACACCTTC
CASSLKDRGYGYTF
>.|.|TRBV7-8|TRBJ2-2
TGTGCCAGCAGCCGCCGCGGGACTTTTGTTTCCACCGGGGAGCTGTTTTTT
CASSRRGTFVSTGELFF
>.|TRBD2|TRBV5-6|TRBJ2-5
TGTGCCAGCAGCTTGGCGCTAGCGGGGGGTGAGACCCAGTACTTC
CASSLALAGGETQYF
>few|.|TRBV19|TRBJ1-5
TGTGCCAGTAGTATCTTGAGGGAGTCAGGCAATCAGCCCCAGCATTTT
CASSILRESGNQPQHF
>many|TRBD1|TRBV5-1|TRBJ2-7
TGCGCCAGCAGCAGCAGAACAGGGGTCGAGCAGTACTTC
CASSSRTGVEQYF
>.|TRBD1|TRBV5-1|TRBJ2-7
TGCGCCAGCAGCCCCACCGGGACAGGGGACGAGCAGTACTTC
CASSPTGTGDEQYF